The T cell receptor beta chain under discussion was sequenced for a study of stem cell transplantation in POMP-related autoinflammatory disease. Study summary: Neutrophil and platelet engraftment from the graft donor was 100% through one year after transplant. Notes on the study in general: In patients with PRAID, every analyzed T-cell subset tended to show lower diversity and higher clonality. Unique TRB V-J gene pairings were limited in number in patients with PRAID.

Libraries were prepared by immunoSEQ multiplex PCR; TCRdb keeps only in-frame clonotypes and omits some of them. The data show tens of thousands of clones, roughly 93% seen once. This clone was picked up a small number of times. Antigen unknown. V lost 3 bases and J lost 3, with 6 bases in between. This CDR3 spans 13 amino acids. Looked up from germline, CDR1 is SNHLY and CDR2 is FYNNEI. The TCR sequence derives from a human patient with POMP-related autoinflammation and immune dysregulation (PRAID). Some T cells may possibly be graft donor cells. This sequence joins TRBV2 and TRBJ1-5; D gene uncertain. The sequenced sample was CD4+ T cells from PBMCs, obtained after stem cell transplantation. The CDR3 region is CASSEGPNQPQHF. In nucleotides, the CDR3 is TGTGCCAGCAGTGAGGGTCCCAATCAGCCCCAGCATTTT.